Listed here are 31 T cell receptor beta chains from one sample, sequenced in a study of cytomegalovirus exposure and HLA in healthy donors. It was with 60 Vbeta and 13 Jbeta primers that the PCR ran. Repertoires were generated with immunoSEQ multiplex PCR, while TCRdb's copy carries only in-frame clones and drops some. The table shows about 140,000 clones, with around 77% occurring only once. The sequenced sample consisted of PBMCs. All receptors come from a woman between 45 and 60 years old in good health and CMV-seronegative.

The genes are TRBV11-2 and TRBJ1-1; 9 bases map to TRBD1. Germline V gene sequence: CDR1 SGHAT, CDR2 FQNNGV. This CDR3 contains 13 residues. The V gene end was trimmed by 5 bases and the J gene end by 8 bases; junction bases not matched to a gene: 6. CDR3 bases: TGTGCCAGCAGCCAAGGACAGGGGCGAGAAGCTTTCTTT. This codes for CASSQGQGREAFF.

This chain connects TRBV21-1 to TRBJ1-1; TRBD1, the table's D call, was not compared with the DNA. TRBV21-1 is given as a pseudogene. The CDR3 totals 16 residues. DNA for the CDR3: TGTGCCAGCAGCAAAAGAGAGACAGGGGGCTTAGCTGAAGCTTTCTTT. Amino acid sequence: CASSKRETGGLAEAFF.

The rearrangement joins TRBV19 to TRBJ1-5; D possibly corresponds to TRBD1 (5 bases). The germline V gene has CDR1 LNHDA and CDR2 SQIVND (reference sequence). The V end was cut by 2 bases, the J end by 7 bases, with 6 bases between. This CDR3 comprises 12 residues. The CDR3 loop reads CASSIQGQPQHF. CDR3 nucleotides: TGTGCCAGTAGTATACAGGGACAGCCCCAGCATTTT. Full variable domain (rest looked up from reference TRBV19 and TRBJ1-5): DGGITQSPKYLFRKEGQNVTLSCEQNLNHDAMYWYRQDPGQGLRLIYYSQIVNDFQKGDIAEGYSVSREKKESFPLTVTSAQKNPTAFYLCASSIQGQPQHFGDGTRLSIL.

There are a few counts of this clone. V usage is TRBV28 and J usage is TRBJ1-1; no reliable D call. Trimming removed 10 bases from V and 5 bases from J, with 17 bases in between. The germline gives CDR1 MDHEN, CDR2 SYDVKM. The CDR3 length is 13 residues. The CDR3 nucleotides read TGTGCCACCCAGTTTAACGAGGGAACTGAAGCTTTCTTT. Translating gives CATQFNEGTEAFF.

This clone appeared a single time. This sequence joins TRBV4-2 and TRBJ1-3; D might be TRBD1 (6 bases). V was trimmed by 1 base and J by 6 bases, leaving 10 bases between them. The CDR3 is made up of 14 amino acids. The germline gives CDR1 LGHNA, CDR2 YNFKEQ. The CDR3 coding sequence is TGTGCCAGCAGCCAAGCGGCAGGGGCAAACACCATATATTTT. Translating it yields CASSQAAGANTIYF.

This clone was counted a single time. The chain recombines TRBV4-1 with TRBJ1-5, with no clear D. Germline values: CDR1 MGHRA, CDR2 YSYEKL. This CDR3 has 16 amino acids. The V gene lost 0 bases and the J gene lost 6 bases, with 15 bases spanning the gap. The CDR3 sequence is CASSQETDGESQPQHF. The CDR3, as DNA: TGCGCCAGCAGCCAAGAAACCGACGGGGAGAGTCAGCCCCAGCATTTT.

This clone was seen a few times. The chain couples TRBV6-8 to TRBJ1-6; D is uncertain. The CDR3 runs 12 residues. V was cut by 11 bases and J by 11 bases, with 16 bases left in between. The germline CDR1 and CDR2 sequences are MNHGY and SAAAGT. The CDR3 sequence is CAGKREDPPLHF. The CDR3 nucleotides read TGTGCCGGAAAGAGAGAGGATCCACCCCTCCACTTT.

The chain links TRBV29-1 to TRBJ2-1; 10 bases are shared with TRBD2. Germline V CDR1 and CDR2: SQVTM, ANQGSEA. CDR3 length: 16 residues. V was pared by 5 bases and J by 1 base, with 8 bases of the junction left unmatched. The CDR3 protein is CSVRGSGGPSYNEQFF. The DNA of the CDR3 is TGCAGCGTTAGGGGTAGCGGGGGGCCTTCCTACAATGAGCAGTTCTTC.

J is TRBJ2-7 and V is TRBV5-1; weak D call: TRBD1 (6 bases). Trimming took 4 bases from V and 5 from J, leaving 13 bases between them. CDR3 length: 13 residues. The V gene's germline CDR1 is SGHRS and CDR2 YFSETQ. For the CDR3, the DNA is TGCGCCAGCAGCGAGGACAGCGCACACGAGCAGTACTTC. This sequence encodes CASSEDSAHEQYF.

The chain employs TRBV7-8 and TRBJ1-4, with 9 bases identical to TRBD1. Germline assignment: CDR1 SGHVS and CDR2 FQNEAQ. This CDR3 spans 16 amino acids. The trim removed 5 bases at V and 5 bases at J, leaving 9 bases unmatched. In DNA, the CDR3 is TGTGCCAGCAGCACGAGGACAGGGGACGTAAATGAAAAACTGTTTTTT. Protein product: CASSTRTGDVNEKLFF.

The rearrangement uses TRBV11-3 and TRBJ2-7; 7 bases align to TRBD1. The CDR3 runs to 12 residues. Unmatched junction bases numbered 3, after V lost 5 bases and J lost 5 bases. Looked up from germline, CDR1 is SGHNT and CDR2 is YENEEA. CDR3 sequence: CASSQQGDEQYF. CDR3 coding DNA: TGTGCCAGCAGCCAGCAGGGGGACGAGCAGTACTTC. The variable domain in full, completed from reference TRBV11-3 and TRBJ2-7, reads EAGVVQSPRYKIIEKKQPVAFWCNPISGHNTLYWYLQNLGQGPELLIRYENEEAVDDSQLPKDRFSAERLKGVDSTLKIQPAELGDSAVYLCASSQQGDEQYFGPGTRLTVT.

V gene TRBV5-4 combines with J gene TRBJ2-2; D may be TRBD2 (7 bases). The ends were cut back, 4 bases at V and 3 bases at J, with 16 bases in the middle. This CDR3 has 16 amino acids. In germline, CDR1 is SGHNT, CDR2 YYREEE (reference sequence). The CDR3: CASSASGGLDTGELFF. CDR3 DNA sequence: TGTGCCAGCAGCGCTTCGGGGGGCCTGGACACCGGGGAGCTGTTTTTT.

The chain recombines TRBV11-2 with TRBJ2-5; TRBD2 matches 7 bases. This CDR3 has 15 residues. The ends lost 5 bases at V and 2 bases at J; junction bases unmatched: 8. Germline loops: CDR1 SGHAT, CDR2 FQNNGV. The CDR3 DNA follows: TGTGCCAGCAGCACAGAGCGGGGTGTACAAGAGACCCAGTACTTC. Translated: CASSTERGVQETQYF.

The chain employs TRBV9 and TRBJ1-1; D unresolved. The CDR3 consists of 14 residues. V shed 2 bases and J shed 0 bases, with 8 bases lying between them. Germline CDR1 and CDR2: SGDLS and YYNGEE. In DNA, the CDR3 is TGTGCCAGCAGCGTTCACCCAGTGAACACTGAAGCTTTCTTT. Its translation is CASSVHPVNTEAFF.

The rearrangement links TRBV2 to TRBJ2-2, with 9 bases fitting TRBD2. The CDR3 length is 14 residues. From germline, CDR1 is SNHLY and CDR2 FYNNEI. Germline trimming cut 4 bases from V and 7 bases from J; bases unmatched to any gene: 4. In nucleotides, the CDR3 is TGTGCCAGCAGTGGCGGGGGGGCCTTCGGGGAGCTGTTTTTT. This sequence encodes CASSGGGAFGELFF.

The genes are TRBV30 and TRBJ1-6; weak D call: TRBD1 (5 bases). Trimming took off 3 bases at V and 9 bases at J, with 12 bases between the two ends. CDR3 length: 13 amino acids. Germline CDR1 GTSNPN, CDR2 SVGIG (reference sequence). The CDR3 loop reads CAWSPGGGSPLHF. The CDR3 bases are TGTGCCTGGAGCCCGGGGGGGGGTTCACCCCTCCACTTT.

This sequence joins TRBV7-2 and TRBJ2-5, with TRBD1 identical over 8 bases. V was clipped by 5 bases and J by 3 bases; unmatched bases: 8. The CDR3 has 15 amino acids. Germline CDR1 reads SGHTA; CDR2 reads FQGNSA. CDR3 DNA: TGTGCCAGCAGCAGCGGACAGGGTTTGGAAGAGACCCAGTACTTC. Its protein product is CASSSGQGLEETQYF.

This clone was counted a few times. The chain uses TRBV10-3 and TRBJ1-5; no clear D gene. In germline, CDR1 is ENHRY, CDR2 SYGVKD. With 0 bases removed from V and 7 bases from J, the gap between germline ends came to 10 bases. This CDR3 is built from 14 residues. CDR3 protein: CAISESFGNQPQHF. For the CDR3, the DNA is TGTGCCATCAGTGAGTCTTTCGGGAACCAGCCCCAGCATTTT.

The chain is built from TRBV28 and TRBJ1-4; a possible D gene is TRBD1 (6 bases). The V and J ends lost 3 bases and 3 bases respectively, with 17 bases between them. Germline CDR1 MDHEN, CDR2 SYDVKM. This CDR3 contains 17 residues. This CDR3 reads CASSFFGITGPNEKLFF. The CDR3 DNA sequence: TGTGCCAGCAGTTTTTTCGGAATAACAGGGCCTAATGAAAAACTGTTTTTT.

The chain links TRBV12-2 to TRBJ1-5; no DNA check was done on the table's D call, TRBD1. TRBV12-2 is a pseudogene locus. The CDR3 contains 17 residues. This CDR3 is CASRLSDREWSNQPQHF. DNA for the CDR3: TGTGCAAGTCGCCTCTCTGACAGGGAATGGAGCAATCAGCCCCAGCATTTT.

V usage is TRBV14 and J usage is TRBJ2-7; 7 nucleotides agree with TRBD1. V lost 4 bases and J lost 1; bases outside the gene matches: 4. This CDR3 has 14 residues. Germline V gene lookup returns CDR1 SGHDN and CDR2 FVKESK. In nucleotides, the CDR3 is TGTGCCAGCAGCCCTCTGGGACAGTCCTACGAGCAGTACTTC. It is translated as CASSPLGQSYEQYF.

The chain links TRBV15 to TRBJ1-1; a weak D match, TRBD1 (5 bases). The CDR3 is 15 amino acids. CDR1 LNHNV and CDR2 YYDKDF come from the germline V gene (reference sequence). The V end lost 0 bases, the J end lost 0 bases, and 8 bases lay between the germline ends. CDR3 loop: CATSRDRAMNTEAFF. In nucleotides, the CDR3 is TGTGCCACCAGCAGAGACAGGGCAATGAACACTGAAGCTTTCTTT.

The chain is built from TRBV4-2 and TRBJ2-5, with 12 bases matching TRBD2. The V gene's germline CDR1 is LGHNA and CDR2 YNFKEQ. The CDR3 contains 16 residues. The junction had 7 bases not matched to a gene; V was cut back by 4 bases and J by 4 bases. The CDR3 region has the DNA TGTGCCAGCAGCCTGCTAGCGGGGGGGCCGGTAGAGACCCAGTACTTC. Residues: CASSLLAGGPVETQYF.

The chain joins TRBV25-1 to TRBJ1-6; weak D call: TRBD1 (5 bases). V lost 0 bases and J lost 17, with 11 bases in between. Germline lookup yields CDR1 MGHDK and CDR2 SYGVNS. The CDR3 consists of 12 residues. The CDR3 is CASSEYKGAIHF. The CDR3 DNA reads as TGTGCCAGCAGTGAATATAAAGGGGCTATCCACTTT.

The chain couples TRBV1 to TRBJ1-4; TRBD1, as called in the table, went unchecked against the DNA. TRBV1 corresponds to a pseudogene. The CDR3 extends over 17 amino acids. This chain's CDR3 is CTSSQEFWTGLGEKLFF. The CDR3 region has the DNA TGCACCAGCAGCCAAGAATTTTGGACAGGGTTAGGTGAAAAACTGTTTTTT.

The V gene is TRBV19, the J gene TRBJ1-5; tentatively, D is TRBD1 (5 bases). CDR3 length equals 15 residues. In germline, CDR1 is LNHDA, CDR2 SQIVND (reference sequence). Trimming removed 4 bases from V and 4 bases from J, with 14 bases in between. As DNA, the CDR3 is TGTGCCAGTAGTACCAGGGAACAGGATAATCAGCCCCAGCATTTT. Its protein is CASSTREQDNQPQHF.

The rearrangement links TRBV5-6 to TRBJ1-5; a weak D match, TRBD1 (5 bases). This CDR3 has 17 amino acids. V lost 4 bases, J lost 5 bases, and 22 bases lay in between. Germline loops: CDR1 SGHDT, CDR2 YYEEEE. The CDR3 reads CASSPGGGRPLDQPQHF. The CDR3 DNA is TGTGCCAGCAGCCCCGGGGGGGGTCGTCCTCTGGATCAGCCCCAGCATTTT. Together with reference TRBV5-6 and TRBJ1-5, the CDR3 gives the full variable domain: DAGVTQSPTHLIKTRGQQVTLRCSPKSGHDTVSWYQQALGQGPQFIFQYYEEEERQRGNFPDRFSGHQFPNYSSELNVNALLLGDSALYLCASSPGGGRPLDQPQHFGDGTRLSIL.

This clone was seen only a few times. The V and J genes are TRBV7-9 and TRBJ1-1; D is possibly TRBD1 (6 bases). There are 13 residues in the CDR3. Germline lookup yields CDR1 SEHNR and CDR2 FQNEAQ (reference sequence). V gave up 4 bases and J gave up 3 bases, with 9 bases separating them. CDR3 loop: CASSSQGDTEAFF. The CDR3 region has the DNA TGTGCCAGCAGCTCACAGGGAGACACTGAAGCTTTCTTT.

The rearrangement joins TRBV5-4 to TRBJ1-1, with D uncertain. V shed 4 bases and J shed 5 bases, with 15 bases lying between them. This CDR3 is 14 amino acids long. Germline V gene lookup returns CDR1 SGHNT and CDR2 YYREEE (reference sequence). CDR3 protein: CASSPWRDDTEAFF. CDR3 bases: TGTGCCAGCAGCCCCTGGAGGGATGATACTGAAGCTTTCTTT.

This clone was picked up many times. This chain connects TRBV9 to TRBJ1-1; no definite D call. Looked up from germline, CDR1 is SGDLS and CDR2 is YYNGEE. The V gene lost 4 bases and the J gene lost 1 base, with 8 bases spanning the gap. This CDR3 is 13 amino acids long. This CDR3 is CASSISQNTEAFF. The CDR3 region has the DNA TGTGCCAGCAGCATCTCACAGAACACTGAAGCTTTCTTT.

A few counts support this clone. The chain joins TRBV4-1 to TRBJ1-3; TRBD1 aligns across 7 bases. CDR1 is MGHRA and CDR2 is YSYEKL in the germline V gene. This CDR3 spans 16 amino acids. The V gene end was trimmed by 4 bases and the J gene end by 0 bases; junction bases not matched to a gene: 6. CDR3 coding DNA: TGCGCCAGCAGCCCTATGGGACAGTCCTCTGGAAACACCATATATTTT. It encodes CASSPMGQSSGNTIYF.